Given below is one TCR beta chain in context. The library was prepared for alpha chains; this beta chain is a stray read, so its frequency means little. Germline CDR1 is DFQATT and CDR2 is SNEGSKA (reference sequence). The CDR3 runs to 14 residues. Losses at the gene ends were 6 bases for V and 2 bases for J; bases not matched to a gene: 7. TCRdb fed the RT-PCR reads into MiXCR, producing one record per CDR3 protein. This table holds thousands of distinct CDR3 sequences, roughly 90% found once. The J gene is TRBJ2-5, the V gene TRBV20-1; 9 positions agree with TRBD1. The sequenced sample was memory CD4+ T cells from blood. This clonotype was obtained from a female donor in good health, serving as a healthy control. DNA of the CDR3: TGCAGTGCCTCCCCGGGGACAGGGCAAGAGACCCAGTACTTC. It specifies CSASPGTGQETQYF.